The T cell receptor beta chain under discussion was sequenced for a study of siplizumab effects on memory and regulatory T cells (dated by TCRdb to the late 2010s). At the level of the whole study: The study examined how the anti-CD2 antibody siplizumab affects alloreactive T-cell subsets in allogeneic mixed lymphocyte reactions built from human PBMCs. Beyond this particular receptor, the publication reports: Among mappable alloreactive CD4+ clones, an average Treg-derived fraction of around 71% was observed with siplizumab, compared with 25% to 30% in control reactions. The suppressive function of proliferating Tregs from siplizumab cultures was not functionally confirmed. Roughly 75-95% of proliferating CD4+ or CD8+ clones could not be assigned a naive or memory phenotype. Because sequences at frequencies below about 10^-5 were poorly captured, only a minor fraction of alloreactive clones could be mapped back to unstimulated subsets. Compared with memory T cells, unstimulated naive T cells appeared more diverse, and naive cells seemed to make a substantial contribution to the alloresponse. The cumulative frequency of alloreactive sequences traceable to unstimulated CD4+ memory T cells was significantly reduced by siplizumab.

Turning to this clone: Its antigen is currently not known. Base qualities are not provided; no much larger clone lies one nucleotide away.

The receptor library was made with the immunoSEQ multiplex PCR assay. Roughly 10^5 TCR templates per sample were assayed on the deep sequencing platform. Genomic DNA extracted from sorted T cells was used for TCRbeta CDR3 sequencing. The paper's data handling went like this. Clonal analysis of TCRbeta CDR3 data was done in the R programming language. Comparing unstimulated samples against CFSE-low samples taken after the reaction was how alloreactive CD4+ and CD8+ clones were defined. By matching sequences to the repertoires of sorted unstimulated Treg and non-Treg cells, each alloreactive CD4+ clone was assigned a regulatory or non-regulatory origin. Imported from immuneACCESS, the table was reduced by TCRdb to in-frame sequences with V and J called. These copies leave out some clones; in studies compared against another copy, an unresolved V gene accounts for under half, and the cause of the remainder is not known. The V and J calls and clone size are taken from that table; D and trimming were inferred from the DNA. This sample is represented by approximately 65,000 clones; 83% of them were singletons. 3.5% to 4% of the sample is taken by the ten largest.

In addition, sequencing in three donor pairs included unstimulated CD8+ effector memory subsets alongside CD4+ naive, CD8+ naive, CD8+ TEMRA and CD4+ memory subsets. Sorted unstimulated T cells and proliferating T cells recovered from mixed lymphocyte reactions underwent TCRbeta CDR3 sequencing. Fresh whole blood from approximately 10 HLA-typed healthy donors was used to isolate PBMCs. The CDR3 numbers 15 residues from cysteine through phenylalanine. Kept here is only the CDR3 DNA, which spans 45 bases and is read in frame from base 1. The germline V gene specifies SGHTA as CDR1 and FQGNSA as CDR2. V lost 2 bases and J lost 0 bases; the stretch between them is 5 bases long.

Sequencing was done on a sample of memory CD4+ T cells sorted from blood. Interpreted using the paper, the cell subset or site label stands for: unstimulated CD4+ memory T cells. The rearranged segments are TRBV7-2 and TRBJ1-6; too little of a D gene remains to name it. This TCR came from a human donor in good health. The CDR3 reads as follows: CASSLMSSYNSPLHF. The DNA sequence is given as TGTGCCAGCAGCTTAATGAGCTCCTATAATTCACCCCTCCACTTT.